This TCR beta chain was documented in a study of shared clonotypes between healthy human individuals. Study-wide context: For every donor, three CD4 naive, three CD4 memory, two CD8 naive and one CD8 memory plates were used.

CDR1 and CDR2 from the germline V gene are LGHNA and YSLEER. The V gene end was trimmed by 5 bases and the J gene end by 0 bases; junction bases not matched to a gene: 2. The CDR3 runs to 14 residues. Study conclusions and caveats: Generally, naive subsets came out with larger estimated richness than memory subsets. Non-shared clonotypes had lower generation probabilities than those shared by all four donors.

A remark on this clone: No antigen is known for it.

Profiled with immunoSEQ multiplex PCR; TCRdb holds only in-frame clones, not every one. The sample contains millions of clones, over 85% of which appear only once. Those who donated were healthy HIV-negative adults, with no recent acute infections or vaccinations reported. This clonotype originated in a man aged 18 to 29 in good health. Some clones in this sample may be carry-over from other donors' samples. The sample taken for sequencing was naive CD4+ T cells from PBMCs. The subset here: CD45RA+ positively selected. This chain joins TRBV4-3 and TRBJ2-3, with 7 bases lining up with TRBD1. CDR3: CASSWDSSTDTQYF. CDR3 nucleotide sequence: TGCGCCAGCAGCTGGGACAGTAGCACAGATACGCAGTATTTT.